This is a list of T cell receptor beta chains from one sample in a study of shared clonotypes between healthy human individuals. Data came from immunoSEQ multiplex PCR; TCRdb stores just in-frame clones and leaves some out. Of hundreds of thousands of clones detected, 90% to 96% appear once; the ten largest clones hold about 0.064%. Sequenced material: naive CD4+ T cells sorted from blood. The source is a woman in her thirties in good health. Both conserved end residues are part of each CDR3. Fields, in order: V gene, J gene, D gene, clone size, CDR3 DNA, CDR3 protein. The D gene is left open where the match is weak. Only some rows state a clone size, as once, few, many or a class for expanded clones.

v_gene: TRBV5-1; j_gene: TRBJ2-7; d_gene: NA; abundance: NA; CDR3nt: TGCGCCAGCAGCTTGGTATATGGCTACGCGGCCAACGAGCAGTACTTC; CDR3aa: CASSLVYGYAANEQYF
v_gene: TRBV7-9; j_gene: TRBJ2-7; d_gene: NA; abundance: NA; CDR3nt: TGTGCCAGCAGCTTAACGGGACTCTCCTACGAGCAGTACTTC; CDR3aa: CASSLTGLSYEQYF
v_gene: TRBV18; j_gene: TRBJ1-1; d_gene: TRBD1; abundance: NA; CDR3nt: TGTGCCAGCTCACCGCTCCTTGGGACAGACAGGAGAACTGAAGCTTTCTTT; CDR3aa: CASSPLLGTDRRTEAFF
v_gene: TRBV11-2; j_gene: TRBJ1-4; d_gene: TRBD1; abundance: NA; CDR3nt: TGTGCCAGCAGCCGAGGACAGGGTGGTGAAAAACTGTTTTTT; CDR3aa: CASSRGQGGEKLFF
v_gene: TRBV28; j_gene: TRBJ1-5; d_gene: TRBD1; abundance: few; CDR3nt: TGTGCCAGCAGTACGGGACAGGGGGCATGGCAGCCCCAGCATTTT; CDR3aa: CASSTGQGAWQPQHF
v_gene: TRBV18; j_gene: TRBJ2-7; d_gene: TRBD2; abundance: NA; CDR3nt: TGTGCCAGCTCACCATATAGCGGGAGTTCCTACGAGCAGTACTTC; CDR3aa: CASSPYSGSSYEQYF
v_gene: TRBV10-3; j_gene: TRBJ2-3; d_gene: TRBD2; abundance: NA; CDR3nt: TGTGCCATCAGTGTTTCGGGAGTAGGGGCTAGCGGGTCAGATACGCAGTATTTT; CDR3aa: CAISVSGVGASGSDTQYF
v_gene: TRBV7-9; j_gene: TRBJ1-2; d_gene: NA; abundance: NA; CDR3nt: TGTGCCAGCATCGACACCTCTAACTATGGCTACACCTTC; CDR3aa: CASIDTSNYGYTF
v_gene: TRBV19; j_gene: TRBJ1-2; d_gene: TRBD1; abundance: NA; CDR3nt: TGTGCCAGTAGTTCGACAGGGTACTATGGCTACACCTTC; CDR3aa: CASSSTGYYGYTF
v_gene: TRBV28; j_gene: TRBJ1-4; d_gene: NA; abundance: NA; CDR3nt: TGTGCCAGCAGTTTAACCCGAATTGAAAAACTGTTTTTT; CDR3aa: CASSLTRIEKLFF
v_gene: TRBV5-3; j_gene: TRBJ2-3; d_gene: TRBD2; abundance: NA; CDR3nt: TGTGCCAGAAGCTTGCGTGCAACTAGCGGGAAGCCAGATACGCAGTATTTT; CDR3aa: CARSLRATSGKPDTQYF
v_gene: TRBV5-1; j_gene: TRBJ2-6; d_gene: NA; abundance: NA; CDR3nt: TGCGCCAGCAGCTTGGAAGGCAGTATGATCTCTGGGGCCAACGTCCTGACTTTC; CDR3aa: CASSLEGSMISGANVLTF
v_gene: TRBV6-6; j_gene: TRBJ1-4; d_gene: TRBD1; abundance: NA; CDR3nt: TGTGCCAGCAGTTACTCCGGGACAGGAAATGAAAAACTGTTTTTT; CDR3aa: CASSYSGTGNEKLFF
v_gene: TRBV19; j_gene: TRBJ2-2; d_gene: NA; abundance: NA; CDR3nt: TGTGCCAGTACCCATCGGAGGTTGACCGGGGAGCTGTTTTTT; CDR3aa: CASTHRRLTGELFF
v_gene: TRBV19; j_gene: TRBJ2-7; d_gene: NA; abundance: NA; CDR3nt: TGTGCCAGTAGTGCGCCCCCTAAGGTCGACGAGCAGTACTTC; CDR3aa: CASSAPPKVDEQYF
v_gene: TRBV15; j_gene: TRBJ1-1; d_gene: NA; abundance: NA; CDR3nt: TGTGCCACCAGCAGAGATCGGGGGTCTGAAGCTTTCTTT; CDR3aa: CATSRDRGSEAFF
v_gene: TRBV19; j_gene: TRBJ1-1; d_gene: NA; abundance: NA; CDR3nt: TGTGCCAGTAGTATCGGGACGCAGAACACTGAAGCTTTCTTT; CDR3aa: CASSIGTQNTEAFF
v_gene: TRBV19; j_gene: TRBJ1-4; d_gene: NA; abundance: NA; CDR3nt: TGTGCCAGTAGTATCCGGGGGCAGTCTAATGAAAAACTGTTTTTT; CDR3aa: CASSIRGQSNEKLFF
v_gene: TRBV4-2; j_gene: TRBJ1-4; d_gene: NA; abundance: NA; CDR3nt: TGTGCCAGCAGCCTACAGGGACCTAATGAAAAACTGTTTTTT; CDR3aa: CASSLQGPNEKLFF
v_gene: TRBV27; j_gene: TRBJ2-2; d_gene: NA; abundance: NA; CDR3nt: TGTGCCAGCAGTTCCTTAGGAGGTGTACCCGGGGAGCTGTTTTTT; CDR3aa: CASSSLGGVPGELFF
v_gene: TRBV5-6; j_gene: TRBJ2-7; d_gene: NA; abundance: NA; CDR3nt: TGTGCCAGCAGACTTACCTACGAGCAGTACTTC; CDR3aa: CASRLTYEQYF
v_gene: TRBV19; j_gene: TRBJ2-1; d_gene: TRBD2; abundance: once; CDR3nt: TGTGCCAGTAGCCAACTAGCGGGAGTGGAAGGGGGTGAGCAGTTCTTC; CDR3aa: CASSQLAGVEGGEQFF